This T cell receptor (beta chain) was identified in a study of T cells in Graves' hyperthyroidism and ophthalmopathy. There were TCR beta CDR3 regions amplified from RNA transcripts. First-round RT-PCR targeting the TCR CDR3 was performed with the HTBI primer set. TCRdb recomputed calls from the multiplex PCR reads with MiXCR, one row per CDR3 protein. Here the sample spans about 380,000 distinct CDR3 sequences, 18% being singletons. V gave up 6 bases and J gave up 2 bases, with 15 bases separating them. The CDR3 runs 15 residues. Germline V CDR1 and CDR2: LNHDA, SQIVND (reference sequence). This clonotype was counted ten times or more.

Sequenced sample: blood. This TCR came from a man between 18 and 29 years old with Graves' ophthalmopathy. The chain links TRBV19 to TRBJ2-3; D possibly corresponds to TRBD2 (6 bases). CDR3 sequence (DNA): TGTGCCAGTAGGATACGGGCGGGGATCACAGATACGCAGTATTTT. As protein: CASRIRAGITDTQYF.